This record concerns one T cell receptor beta chain sequence. TCRdb re-called the 5' RACE reads through MiXCR, storing one row per CDR3 protein. The table lists about 41,000 distinct CDR3 sequences, approximately 12% of them singletons. The data are from a study of spatial heterogeneity in lung cancer. CDR3 length: 14 residues. Deletions cut 0 bases from V and 2 bases from J, with 8 bases between. The germline gives CDR1 MNHEY, CDR2 SVGAGI. The time point denotes: sample taken at primary tumor resection. Sequencing was performed on whole RNA extracted from tumor and nontumor lung tissue, or from frozen PBMC, and the material was left unsorted. There were 72 donors, all of them untreated patients with early-stage non-small cell lung cancer.

The TCR comes from a female donor with early-stage non-small cell lung cancer. The chain carries TRBV6-5 and TRBJ2-7; no clear D. The sequences come from PBMCs, collected at surgery. In DNA form, the CDR3 reads TGTGCCAGCAGTTACTCGTTAGGAGCCTACGAGCAGTACTTC. It specifies CASSYSLGAYEQYF.